This entry describes one T cell receptor beta chain. No antigen is known for it. Samples each yielded at least 6 micrograms of total RNA. This CDR3 has 16 residues. Germline assignment: CDR1 MGHRA and CDR2 YSYEKL. V gave up 0 bases and J gave up 4 bases; unmatched junction bases: 8. The sample originates from a study of blood T cells in healthy people across ages. Study-level findings and limits: Unsorted PBMCs blocked a conclusive comparison of naive and antigen-experienced cells. It was held that the diversity estimates obtained from one million T cells were underestimates.

Combining a sample-barcoded 5' primer with a J-beta primer mix, a second PCR ran for about 6 to 12 cycles. A single record per CDR3 protein comes from TCRdb applying MiXCR to the 5' RACE reads. The sample lists about 1 million distinct CDR3 sequences; 35% to 50% were seen once. The chain couples TRBV4-1 to TRBJ2-7; 8 bases match TRBD2. The sample was blood. The sequence was obtained from a woman aged 55-69 years in good health. The CDR3 protein is CASSQEAGGLGYEQYF. The CDR3 nucleotides are TGCGCCAGCAGCCAAGAGGCGGGGGGCCTGGGGTACGAGCAGTACTTC.